These 22 T cell receptor beta chains came from one sample sequenced in a study of regulatory T cells in long-lasting Graves disease. As to time point: persistent/refractory GD, antithyroid drugs over 5 years with positive TRAb. PBMC RNA served as the TCR library source. Library construction for TCR beta used iRepertoire HTBI primers and Arm-PCR of CDR3 regions. TCRdb reprocessed the multiplex PCR reads with MiXCR, giving one entry per CDR3 protein. The repertoire holds about 420,000 distinct CDR3 sequences, with about a quarter as singletons. The sample was peripheral blood mononuclear cells (PBMCs), taken when the disease was refractory, from a patient treated with antithyroid drugs. The receptor set was obtained from a female donor with Graves disease.

This clonotype has only a few counts. CDR3 amino acids: CATSRDLGGTGTEAFF. CDR3 DNA sequence: TGTGCCACCAGCAGAGATTTGGGGGGCACGGGCACTGAAGCTTTCTTT. This sequence joins TRBV15 and TRBJ1-1; tentatively, D is TRBD1 (6 bases). The CDR3 consists of 16 residues. V was pared by 0 bases and J by 4 bases, with 15 bases between. Germline assignment: CDR1 LNHNV and CDR2 YYDKDF (reference sequence).

This clonotype was observed many times. This rearrangement joins TRBV7-2 to TRBJ2-7; no clear D gene. The CDR3 has 12 amino acids. Trimming shortened V by 5 bases and J by 7 bases, and 12 bases separated the two germline ends. Germline CDR1 is SGHTA and CDR2 is FQGNSA. The CDR3 is CASSPRVGEQYF. CDR3 bases: TGTGCCAGCAGCCCGCGTGTAGGTGAGCAGTACTTC.

This clonotype has just a few counts. Given a much more abundant clone one base away, this may be a read error. The chain recombines TRBV2 with TRBJ1-5; D perhaps matches TRBD1 (6 bases). Trimming stripped 7 bases from V and 2 bases from J, with 15 bases between. Germline V gene sequence: CDR1 SNHLY, CDR2 FYNNEI. CDR3 length: 15 amino acids. CDR3 DNA sequence: TGTGCCAGCACTGGAGGGGCAGGGGGCAATCAGCCCCAGCATTTT. This translates into CASTGGAGGNQPQHF.

This sequence joins TRBV15 and TRBJ2-2; TRBD1 aligns across 9 bases. From germline, CDR1 is LNHNV and CDR2 YYDKDF (reference sequence). The J segment lost 1 base and the V segment lost 0 bases, leaving 9 bases of the junction unmatched. CDR3 size: 19 residues. The CDR3 DNA reads TGTGCCACCAGCAGAGAAAGGACCGGGACAGGGAGGAACACCGGGGAGCTGTTTTTT. Its protein is CATSRERTGTGRNTGELFF.

This chain joins TRBV7-2 and TRBJ2-2; D gene unclear. Trimming removed 1 base from V and 4 bases from J, with 7 bases in between. This CDR3 spans 14 amino acids. CDR1 is SGHTA, CDR2 FQGNSA, per germline. The CDR3 bases are TGTGCCAGCAGCTTAGAGTGGGGCACCGGGGAGCTGTTTTTT. It translates to CASSLEWGTGELFF.

The chain has TRBV2 and TRBJ1-1; weak D call: TRBD1 (5 bases). This CDR3 region has 14 residues. Germline CDR1 reads SNHLY; CDR2 reads FYNNEI. Between the trimmed V and J ends, which lost 5 bases and 1 base, there was a span of 11 bases. Written as DNA, the CDR3 is TGTGCCAGCAGTCAAAATGGGGGGAACACTGAAGCTTTCTTT. This translates into CASSQNGGNTEAFF.

This clonotype was detected ten times or more. This chain connects TRBV7-9 to TRBJ2-5; D gene ambiguous. Deletions cut 0 bases from V and 5 bases from J, with 13 bases between. CDR1 is SEHNR and CDR2 is FQNEAQ in the germline V gene (reference sequence). CDR3 length equals 15 residues. The CDR3, as DNA: TGTGCCAGCAGCTTAGCCCTCCGGAATAGGGAGACCCAGTACTTC. Protein product: CASSLALRNRETQYF.

The V and J genes are TRBV19 and TRBJ2-7; tentatively, D is TRBD2 (5 bases). Trimming took 3 bases from V and 3 from J, leaving 9 bases between them. This CDR3 spans 13 amino acids. Looked up from germline, CDR1 is LNHDA and CDR2 is SQIVND (reference sequence). The CDR3 nucleotides are TGTGCCAGTAGTATCGACGGAGGCTACGAGCAGTACTTC. It translates to CASSIDGGYEQYF. Based on the CDR3 plus reference TRBV19 and TRBJ2-7, the full variable domain is DGGITQSPKYLFRKEGQNVTLSCEQNLNHDAMYWYRQDPGQGLRLIYYSQIVNDFQKGDIAEGYSVSREKKESFPLTVTSAQKNPTAFYLCASSIDGGYEQYFGPGTRLTVT.

The chain has TRBV27 and TRBJ1-1, with a tentative D call TRBD1 (5 bases). The CDR3 loop spans 18 amino acids. Germline values: CDR1 MNHEY, CDR2 SMNVEV (reference sequence). V was trimmed by 2 bases and J by 0 bases, leaving 19 bases between them. Written as DNA, the CDR3 is TGTGCCAGCAGTTTAGGCAGCCAAGCTTGGGGCATGAACACTGAAGCTTTCTTT. It encodes CASSLGSQAWGMNTEAFF.

The chain employs TRBV10-3 and TRBJ1-5; 10 bases line up with TRBD1. There are 14 residues in the CDR3. Germline assignment: CDR1 ENHRY and CDR2 SYGVKD. Germline trimming cut 4 bases from V and 5 bases from J; bases unmatched to any gene: 2. The CDR3 is CAISAGTGDQPQHF. CDR3 coding DNA: TGTGCCATCAGTGCGGGGACAGGGGATCAGCCCCAGCATTTT.

The chain has TRBV19 and TRBJ1-1; D gene uncertain. This CDR3 region has 13 residues. The germline V gene encodes CDR1 LNHDA and CDR2 SQIVND (reference sequence). The ends were cut back, 3 bases at V and 0 bases at J, with 5 bases in the middle. CDR3 DNA: TGTGCCAGTAGTATGACTATGAACACTGAAGCTTTCTTT. It codes for CASSMTMNTEAFF.

This clonotype was seen only a few times. The chain links TRBV12-3 or TRBV12-4 to TRBJ2-7; 9 bases agree with TRBD2. Unmatched junction bases numbered 11, after V lost 1 base and J lost 4 bases. CDR3 length: 17 amino acids. CDR3 loop: CASSLGTRDSGSYEQYF. The CDR3 coding sequence is TGTGCCAGCAGTTTAGGGACGCGGGATAGCGGGAGTTACGAGCAGTACTTC.

The gene calls are TRBV4-1 and TRBJ1-2; D is undetermined. The CDR3 consists of 15 residues. The V gene lost 1 base and the J gene lost 4 bases, with 13 bases spanning the gap. In germline, CDR1 is MGHRA, CDR2 YSYEKL. CDR3 DNA: TGCGCCAGCAGCCAAGTACTTTCCACCGTCTATGGCTACACCTTC. It yields the protein CASSQVLSTVYGYTF.

This clonotype was detected once. A far larger clone is only one base removed, so a read error is likely. The chain uses TRBV5-1 and TRBJ2-7; TRBD1 aligns across 9 bases. V was clipped by 4 bases and J by 7 bases; unmatched bases: 15. CDR1 is SGHRS, CDR2 YFSETQ, per germline. This CDR3 region has 16 residues. The CDR3 bases are TGCGCCAGCAGCCCGGAACAGGGGGCGCGGAGCAATGAGCAGTACTTC. Its protein product is CASSPEQGARSNEQYF.

As for this clonotype: A single base separates this from a much larger clone, so it may be a read error. The chain links TRBV2 to TRBJ2-5, with D maybe TRBD1 (7 bases). The CDR3 has 14 amino acids. V lost 6 bases to trimming and J lost 3 bases, with 14 bases between them. CDR1 SNHLY and CDR2 FYNNEI come from the germline V gene. CDR3 bases: TGTGCCAGCAGCGCCCAGGGGGGAGAAGAGACCCAGTACTTC. It encodes CASSAQGGEETQYF.

Remarks on this clonotype: With a much larger clone just one base away, this may be a read error. The chain joins TRBV12-3 or TRBV12-4 to TRBJ2-2; perhaps TRBD2 as D (6 bases). This CDR3 is 13 amino acids long. The CDR3 sequence: CASSRSRTGGLFF. The CDR3, as DNA: TGTGCCAGCAGCCGCAGCCGGACCGGGGGGCTGTTTTTT.

This clonotype was recorded a few times. The chain uses TRBV4-3 and TRBJ2-7, with 7 nucleotides matching TRBD2. Losses at the gene ends were 0 bases for V and 6 bases for J; bases not matched to a gene: 14. In germline, CDR1 is LGHNA, CDR2 YSLEER. The CDR3 spans 17 residues. For the CDR3, the DNA is TGCGCCAGCAGCCAAGAACCTCCGGGAGGCCAGGCCGCCGAGCAGTACTTC. It codes for CASSQEPPGGQAAEQYF.

The rearrangement links TRBV5-1 to TRBJ2-2; D could derive from TRBD1 or TRBD2 (6 bases each). V lost 2 bases to trimming and J lost 6 bases, with 14 bases between them. Germline V gene lookup returns CDR1 SGHRS and CDR2 YFSETQ. This CDR3 is built from 15 residues. CDR3 sequence: CASSFAGHHSGELFF. CDR3 DNA sequence: TGCGCCAGCAGCTTTGCGGGACATCACTCCGGGGAGCTGTTTTTT.

V and J are TRBV5-1 and TRBJ2-7, with 10 bases lining up with TRBD1. This CDR3 has 14 residues. The V gene's germline CDR1 is SGHRS and CDR2 YFSETQ. V trimming: 6 bases; J trimming: 1 base; junction bases outside the gene matches: 4. Written as DNA, the CDR3 is TGCGCCAGCACCCGGGACAGGGGATCCTACGAGCAGTACTTC. Protein: CASTRDRGSYEQYF.

The chain links TRBV6-1 to TRBJ2-1, with D possibly being TRBD2 (5 bases). V was shortened by 6 bases and J by 5 bases, with 14 bases between the two germline ends. The CDR3 runs to 14 residues. Germline V CDR1 and CDR2: MNHNS, SASEGT. CDR3 sequence: CASRIGLGNNEQFF. In nucleotides, the CDR3 is TGTGCCAGCAGGATCGGACTGGGAAACAATGAGCAGTTCTTC.

The table lists this clonotype with a few counts. The chain recombines TRBV14 with TRBJ1-1; unclear D gene. V gave up 3 bases and J gave up 1 base, with 12 bases separating them. This CDR3 has 15 amino acids. Per the germline V gene, CDR1 is SGHDN and CDR2 is FVKESK. CDR3 nucleotide sequence: TGTGCCAGCAGCCAGGACGAGGCTTGGAACACTGAAGCTTTCTTT. It translates to CASSQDEAWNTEAFF.

This clonotype was recorded a few times. This chain connects TRBV19 to TRBJ2-5; 9 nucleotides align to TRBD1. Germline-derived CDR1 and CDR2 are LNHDA and SQIVND (reference sequence). This CDR3 region has 13 residues. Germline trimming cut 8 bases from V and 6 bases from J; bases unmatched to any gene: 7. CDR3 sequence (DNA): TGTGCCAGTTCCACAGGGGGCGCGCAGACCCAGTACTTC. Translation: CASSTGGAQTQYF.